What follows is one T cell receptor (beta chain) and its context. Its antigen remains unidentified. No much larger clone is present one base from it, and per-base qualities are unavailable. The CDR3 regions of human TCRbeta chains were subjected to immunosequencing. The original methods were these. TCRs in the repertoires were matched against a reference library of SARS-CoV-2-specific TCRs that had been generated with the MIRA antigen-specificity platform. Breadth was defined as the fraction of unique TCRs that were SARS-CoV-2-associated. Depth was defined as the fraction of total T cells that were SARS-CoV-2-associated. Using the MIRA data, each spike-specific TCR was assigned both to the spike region to which the TCR was reactive and to a CD4 or CD8 class. Log10-transformed breadth and depth values were compared by one-way ANOVA with Sidak's multiple comparisons tests. What TCRdb holds here is the immuneACCESS table cut down to in-frame rearrangements. Part of the clones is not present; checked against another copy, under half of the missing clones reflect an unresolved V gene, and the others are unexplained. The D gene and trimming were derived from the DNA, and the V and J assignments and clone size from that table. For this sample the table gives tens of thousands of clones, of which approximately 85% were detected only once. 26% of the sample is in the top ten clones.

These data belong to a study of T cell responses to AZD1222 COVID-19 vaccine (dated by TCRdb to the early 2020s). Regarding the research as a whole: TCR sequencing was performed for fewer than 250 trial participants, of whom 200 to 220 were given two doses of AZD1222 and 26 were given two doses of MenACWY control vaccine. Trial participants were enrolled by age into subgroups of 18-55, 56-69 and 70-plus years, and 148, 28 and 57 TCR-sequenced participants, respectively, were included in these subgroups.

Taken with the paper, the label for time point translates to: about 28 days (+/-7) after the second vaccine dose. AZD1222 recipients given second doses at about 4 weeks or at about 12 weeks were pooled, since spike-specific TCR depth and breadth were not found to differ between the two schedules. The vaccinee samples were drawn from two UK trials, COV001 and COV002, one of which was a single-blind randomized controlled phase 2/3 trial testing AZD1222 (ChAdOx1 nCoV-19) in healthy adults. Trial participant PBMC samples were collected at day 0 and day 28 after the second dose for TCRbeta chain sequencing. On the study overall, not on this receptor specifically: Because no day 14 peak-response samples were available, the repertoires could be characterized only after the peak T cell response. Spike-specific TCR breadth and depth rose significantly after two AZD1222 doses compared with day 0 and with MenACWY recipients. The vaccine-associated CD4 TCRs covered the entire spike protein, and the dominant responses fell in regions 160-218 and 743-854. The 56-69-year group was small, and its depth increase did not reach significance, likely because of low power. Nearly half of unique spike-specific TCRs reportedly recognized epitopes outside regions mutated in the B.1.351 and B.1.1.7 variants. Conclusions about previously exposed vaccinees are limited, since just five to seven AZD1222 recipients were seropositive for SARS-CoV-2 at baseline. Most participants were white British and females outnumbered males, and the authors suggested that clonal diversity may have been underestimated.

CDR1 and CDR2 are read off the germline V gene (reference sequence) as LNHDA and SQIVND. Relative to germline, V is missing 7 bases and J is missing 6 bases, with 10 bases of the junction outside any gene match. The CDR3 sequence holds 15 residues, the cysteine and phenylalanine included. Of the read, only the CDR3 DNA is kept; its 45 bases are in frame from base 1. Sequenced here: peripheral blood, sampled 28 days after the second AZD1222 dose. The receptor was isolated from an adult who received the AZD1222 COVID-19 vaccine. In this chain, TRBV19 is recombined with TRBJ2-7, and TRBD2 matches 12 of the central bases. The nucleotides are TGTGCCAGTACCGCCGGACTAGCGGGAAGGTCCGAGCAGTACTTC. The resulting protein is CASTAGLAGRSEQYF.